These 19 T cell receptor beta chains came from one sample sequenced in a study of beta chain features in type 1 diabetes. Points from the study as a whole: All four CD4+ subsets from Type 1 diabetes patients carried moderately but significantly shorter TCRB CDR3s.

The antigens for these receptors are not known. Expressed TCRB transcripts were sequenced after all isolated RNA was converted to cDNA. Using immunoSEQ multiplex PCR, the repertoire was profiled, and TCRdb retains in-frame clones only, with some absent. Of 600,000 to 700,000 clones in the sample, about an eighth are singletons; the top ten hold around 0.12%. The material sequenced was naive CD4+ T cells from blood. The receptors were sampled from a man aged 30 to 45 with type 1 diabetes.

This clone has more than one count but fewer than ten. The genes are TRBV6-4 and TRBJ1-2; possibly TRBD1 for D (5 bases). V dropped 9 bases and J dropped 8 bases, with 19 bases sitting between them. CDR3 size: 13 residues. Germline V lookup: CDR1 MRHNA, CDR2 SNTAGT. Written as DNA, the CDR3 is TGTGCCAGAACCCACAGGTTACTTTACGGCTACACCTTC. Translation: CARTHRLLYGYTF.

This clone has more than one count but fewer than ten. The genes are TRBV30 and TRBJ2-5; D is undetermined. From germline, CDR1 is GTSNPN and CDR2 SVGIG (reference sequence). V lost 4 bases to trimming and J lost 0 bases, with 6 bases between them. This CDR3 spans 12 amino acids. CDR3 region: CAWMVDQETQYF. For the CDR3, the DNA is TGTGCCTGGATGGTAGACCAAGAGACCCAGTACTTC.

This clone was detected a few times. V gene TRBV19 combines with J gene TRBJ2-3, with 7 bases that match TRBD2. The CDR3 runs 14 residues. Looked up from germline, CDR1 is LNHDA and CDR2 is SQIVND (reference sequence). V was pared by 10 bases and J by 2 bases, with 9 bases of the junction left unmatched. CDR3 bases: TGTGCCACCTCCTCCGGGGGGAACACAGATACGCAGTATTTT. Protein: CATSSGGNTDTQYF.

In this sample, this clone turned up a few times. The CDR3 DNA reads TGTGCCAGCAGTTTCCCGGGGCAAGAGACCCAGTACTTC. Residues: CASSFPGQETQYF. This chain connects TRBV28 to TRBJ2-5, with D perhaps TRBD2 (5 bases). Trimming pared 3 bases from V and 2 bases from J, leaving 7 bases between. CDR1 and CDR2 (germline): MDHEN, SYDVKM. This CDR3 has 13 residues.

This chain links TRBV18 with TRBJ2-1; D is perhaps TRBD2 (6 bases). Germline values: CDR1 KGHSH, CDR2 LQKENI. The CDR3 runs 15 residues. Between the trimmed V and J ends, which lost 2 bases and 12 bases, there was a span of 20 bases. This CDR3 is CASSPTSGDYERQFF. CDR3 nucleotides: TGTGCCAGCTCACCAACATCGGGAGACTATGAGCGGCAGTTCTTC.

The table lists this clone with a few counts. The chain joins TRBV6-5 to TRBJ2-1, with a possible D match to TRBD2 (6 bases). V was pared by 4 bases and J by 9 bases, with 10 bases between. Germline V lookup: CDR1 MNHEY, CDR2 SVGAGI. The CDR3 consists of 12 residues. The CDR3 reads CASSLREVEQFF. The CDR3 nucleotides are TGTGCCAGCAGTTTGAGGGAGGTTGAGCAGTTCTTC.

This clone was observed a few times. The chain is built from TRBV19 and TRBJ1-1, with a possible D match to TRBD1 (6 bases). Looked up from germline, CDR1 is LNHDA and CDR2 is SQIVND (reference sequence). V was cut by 6 bases and J by 0 bases, with 11 bases left in between. The CDR3 covers 14 residues. The CDR3 DNA is TGTGCCAGTAGATCGCAGGGGCTGAACACTGAAGCTTTCTTT. This sequence encodes CASRSQGLNTEAFF.

The chain combines TRBV30 with TRBJ1-3, with a possible D match to TRBD1 (5 bases). V lost 3 bases, J lost 4 bases, and 16 bases lay in between. This CDR3 comprises 15 residues. The germline CDR1 and CDR2 sequences are GTSNPN and SVGIG (reference sequence). CDR3 nucleotides: TGTGCCTGGAGAGTTGGTGGGACTTACGGAAACACCATATATTTT. Translated: CAWRVGGTYGNTIYF.

V and J are TRBV7-6 and TRBJ1-1; a weak D match, TRBD1 (6 bases). V gave up 1 base and J gave up 0 bases, with 9 bases separating them. Germline CDR1 reads SGHVS; CDR2 reads FNYEAQ. CDR3 length: 15 residues. The CDR3 bases are TGTGCCAGCAGCTTAGGGGGACACCTGAACACTGAAGCTTTCTTT. The encoded protein is CASSLGGHLNTEAFF.

This chain links TRBV11-2 with TRBJ1-4; 7 bases are a match to TRBD1. Germline CDR1 is SGHAT and CDR2 is FQNNGV. The ends lost 6 bases at V and 4 bases at J; junction bases unmatched: 8. This CDR3 is 15 amino acids long. CDR3 nucleotides: TGTGCCAGCAGATCGCAGGGGGTTGTTAATGAAAAACTGTTTTTT. Its protein product is CASRSQGVVNEKLFF. Full variable domain (missing parts from reference TRBV11-2 and TRBJ1-4): EAGVAQSPRYKIIEKRQSVAFWCNPISGHATLYWYQQILGQGPKLLIQFQNNGVVDDSQLPKDRFSAERLKGVDSTLKIQPAKLEDSAVYLCASRSQGVVNEKLFFGSGTQLSVL.

This clone has more than one count but fewer than ten. Other nucleotide sequences from this sample produce the same CDR3. The chain combines TRBV7-2 with TRBJ2-7; D remains unclear. This CDR3 is built from 13 residues. Germline CDR1 is SGHTA and CDR2 is FQGNSA. V lost 5 bases and J lost 0, with 8 bases in between. The DNA of the CDR3 is TGTGCCAGCAGCCCCAGGAGCTCCTACGAGCAGTACTTC. Translation: CASSPRSSYEQYF.

This sequence joins TRBV9 and TRBJ1-2, with a possible D match to TRBD1 (6 bases). V dropped 0 bases and J dropped 4 bases, with 10 bases sitting between them. CDR3 length: 14 residues. Looked up from germline, CDR1 is SGDLS and CDR2 is YYNGEE. DNA of the CDR3: TGTGCCAGCAGCGTAGTTCAACAGGGCTATGGCTACACCTTC. It codes for CASSVVQQGYGYTF.

This clone was picked up a small number of times. The V and J genes are TRBV10-3 and TRBJ1-6, with TRBD1 as a possible D gene (5 bases). This CDR3 contains 16 residues. The V and J ends lost 2 bases and 7 bases respectively, with 15 bases between them. Looked up from germline, CDR1 is ENHRY and CDR2 is SYGVKD. The CDR3 here is CAISEESGNSNSPLHF. CDR3 DNA sequence: TGTGCCATCAGTGAGGAATCAGGGAATAGCAATTCACCCCTCCACTTT.

This clone was detected only a few times. The rearrangement links TRBV20-1 to TRBJ2-5; no clear D. This CDR3 region has 11 residues. CDR1 and CDR2 (germline): DFQATT, SNEGSKA (reference sequence). With 5 bases removed from V and 5 bases from J, the gap between germline ends came to 9 bases. The CDR3 DNA reads TGCAGTGCTTCCGCCCTGGAGACCCAGTACTTC. Translated, it gives CSASALETQYF.

The sample holds a few counts of this clone. The gene calls are TRBV28 and TRBJ1-5; no reliable D call. The CDR3 sequence is 14 residues long. Germline values: CDR1 MDHEN, CDR2 SYDVKM. Trimming took 5 bases from V and 1 from J, leaving 9 bases between them. The CDR3 bases are TGTGCCAGCAGTCCTTATACGAGCAATCAGCCCCAGCATTTT. Translated: CASSPYTSNQPQHF.

V gene TRBV4-1 combines with J gene TRBJ1-4; no reliable D call. V was pared by 4 bases and J by 10 bases, with 10 bases between. Germline V gene lookup returns CDR1 MGHRA and CDR2 YSYEKL. The CDR3 is 12 residues long. CDR3 protein: CASSPIEGKLFF. The CDR3 nucleotides are TGCGCCAGCAGCCCCATTGAGGGAAAACTGTTTTTT.

This clone has a handful of counts. The chain recombines TRBV19 with TRBJ1-6, with TRBD1 matching over 8 bases. V shed 8 bases, J shed 16 bases, and the junction held 13 bases outside the gene matches. CDR1 and CDR2 from the germline V gene are LNHDA and SQIVND (reference sequence). The CDR3 runs 13 residues. The CDR3 protein is CASRTGTIGRLHF. The CDR3 DNA is TGTGCCAGTCGGACAGGGACTATCGGGAGACTCCACTTT.

Only a few counts were recorded for this clone. This chain links TRBV11-3 with TRBJ1-4, with a weak D call TRBD1 (6 bases). CDR3 length: 14 amino acids. The germline V gene encodes CDR1 SGHNT and CDR2 YENEEA. The ends were cut back, 2 bases at V and 3 bases at J, with 7 bases in the middle. CDR3 sequence reads: CASSLPGANEKLFF. CDR3 sequence (DNA): TGTGCCAGCAGCTTACCAGGGGCTAATGAAAAACTGTTTTTT. The full variable domain, in which reference TRBV11-3 and TRBJ1-4 provide the parts outside the CDR3, is EAGVVQSPRYKIIEKKQPVAFWCNPISGHNTLYWYLQNLGQGPELLIRYENEEAVDDSQLPKDRFSAERLKGVDSTLKIQPAELGDSAVYLCASSLPGANEKLFFGSGTQLSVL.

This clone was observed a few times. The rearrangement links TRBV5-4 to TRBJ1-2; weak D call: TRBD1 (6 bases). The CDR3 contains 14 residues. Looked up from germline, CDR1 is SGHNT and CDR2 is YYREEE (reference sequence). Trimming stripped 6 bases from V and 4 bases from J, with 16 bases between. Here the CDR3 reads CASTFGGLVYGYTF. The DNA for the CDR3 is TGTGCCAGCACCTTCGGGGGGCTTGTCTATGGCTACACCTTC.